This T cell receptor beta chain was sequenced during a study of cytomegalovirus exposure and HLA in healthy donors. Study context: The Caucasian-associated ancestry cluster held roughly 84% of a few hundred genotyped donors.

Overall study results and limits: Later analysis suggested most CMV-associated TCR beta chains were HLA-restricted. As a later analysis showed, a missense DCLRE1C variant was linked to trimming of TCR beta V- and J-genes. In an earlier analysis, productive rearrangement rates for most beta V segments clustered near 87% or 30%.

Both 60 Vbeta primers and 13 Jbeta primers went into the PCR. Sequencing used immunoSEQ multiplex PCR; TCRdb keeps in-frame clones, though not all of them. The sample contains about 160,000 clones, more than 60% of which appear only once. The J segment lost 4 bases and the V segment lost 2 bases, leaving 10 bases of the junction unmatched. CDR3 length: 16 residues. The germline gives CDR1 SGHDN, CDR2 FVKESK. Regarding this clone: The antigen remains unidentified.

J is TRBJ2-7 and V is TRBV14, with 8 bases fitting TRBD1. This sequence originates from a woman aged 40-49 years in good health and CMV-seropositive. The specimen was PBMCs. The CDR3 nucleotides read TGTGCCAGCAGCCAAACCCTGCGGACAGGGAGTTACGAGCAGTACTTC. Residues: CASSQTLRTGSYEQYF.